The clone carrying this TCR beta chain was seen a handful of times. Its antigen is not identified. Use of 60 Vbeta and 13 Jbeta primers characterized the PCR. TCRdb keeps only in-frame clones here, not all; method: immunoSEQ multiplex PCR. The repertoire holds approximately 150,000 clones, with approximately 80% as singletons. This entry belongs to a study of cytomegalovirus exposure and HLA in healthy donors. Study-level points and caveats: Specificity of a few CMV-associated chains for CMV antigens was verified in vitro.

This CDR3 is built from 14 residues. Germline CDR1 and CDR2: SGHRS and YFSETQ. The V and J ends lost 0 bases and 6 bases respectively, with 10 bases between them. The receptor was derived from a man aged 25 to 40 in good health and CMV-seropositive. The sequenced sample was PBMCs. This rearrangement joins TRBV5-1 to TRBJ2-4, with a weak D call TRBD1 (5 bases). The CDR3 nucleotides read TGCGCCAGCAGCTTGGATACAGGCCTAAACATTCAGTACTTC. It translates to CASSLDTGLNIQYF.